Listed below are T cell receptor beta chains from one sample, sequenced in a study of blood T cell repertoires in COVID-19. Method: immunoSEQ multiplex PCR; TCRdb's copy keeps in-frame clones and lacks some. The repertoire holds fewer than 200,000 clones, with roughly 87% as singletons. The sequencing input was PBMCs or T cells enriched from blood (not recorded which). The receptors were gathered from a human donor with acute COVID-19. The donor label of this sample is uncertain. Both conserved end residues are part of each CDR3. A D gene is named only where the DNA matches it firmly. Clone size, where shown, is once, few, many, or a class for clones that have expanded.

v_call	j_call	clone_size	d_call	cdr3_nt	cdr3_aa
TRBV7-2	TRBJ2-6	NA	NA	TGTGCCAGCATCCCGAAGGGGCTGGCGGGGCCCTCTGGGGCCAACGTCCTGACTTTC	CASIPKGLAGPSGANVLTF
TRBV5-1	TRBJ2-5	few	NA	TGCGCCAGCAGCTGGCCGTCCCGACAGGCGGGTCGAGGGGAGACCCAGTACTTC	CASSWPSRQAGRGETQYF
TRBV29-1	TRBJ2-5	once	TRBD2	TGCAGCGTTGCCAGCGGGGGGGGCGAGACCCAGTACTTC	CSVASGGGETQYF
TRBV7-9	TRBJ2-3	NA	NA	TGTGCCAGCAGCTTAGGACCCCAGTGGAGCAGCACAGATACGCAGTATTTT	CASSLGPQWSSTDTQYF
TRBV19	TRBJ2-7	NA	TRBD2	TGTGCCAGTAGTGGCGATGCGGGGGGTTACGAGCAGTACTTC	CASSGDAGGYEQYF
TRBV9	TRBJ2-5	NA	NA	TGTGCCAGCAGCGTAGCTGGGCAGCAAGAGACCCAGTACTTC	CASSVAGQQETQYF
TRBV3-1/TRBV3-2	TRBJ1-1	NA	NA	TGTGCCAGCAGCCATCGGGGCGCGGGAAACACTGAAGCTTTCTTT	CASSHRGAGNTEAFF
TRBV27	TRBJ2-3	NA	NA	TGTGCCAGCAGTTTCACAGGCACAGATACGCAGTATTTT	CASSFTGTDTQYF
TRBV10-2	TRBJ1-1	NA	NA	TGCGCCAGCAGTAAACCGGGAGCAGGAGGTCGGGCGAACACTGAAGCTTTCTTT	CASSKPGAGGRANTEAFF
TRBV18	TRBJ2-3	NA	NA	TGTGCCAGCTCTAAGACGGGGACTAGCACAGATACGCAGTATTTT	CASSKTGTSTDTQYF
TRBV2	TRBJ1-5	NA	NA	TGTGCCAGCAGTGAAATGGGGGGGCGCAGCGGTGGGGAGCCCCAGCATTTT	CASSEMGGRSGGEPQHF
TRBV10-3	TRBJ2-3	NA	TRBD1	TGTGCCATCAGGAGACAGGGAGACTACACAGATACGCAGTATTTT	CAIRRQGDYTDTQYF
TRBV15	TRBJ2-7	NA	NA	TGTGCCACCAGCAGAGGGGGGGGGCCCTCCTACGAGCAGTACTTC	CATSRGGGPSYEQYF
TRBV29-1	TRBJ1-1	NA	NA	TGCAGCGTTGAAGTGGAGGGCCGGGCTTTCTTT	CSVEVEGRAFF
TRBV4-3	TRBJ2-7	medium-sized	NA	TGCGCCAGCAGCCAATCAGGAGGGAGAGGCTACGAGCAGTACTTC	CASSQSGGRGYEQYF
TRBV27	TRBJ2-1	NA	TRBD2	TGTGCCAGCAGTTTAACGTGGCGGGGGGGCCGTGAGCAGTTCTTC	CASSLTWRGGREQFF
TRBV28	TRBJ1-5	NA	NA	TGTGCCAGCAGGGTGGCAGGTCGGAATCAGCCCCAGCATTTT	CASRVAGRNQPQHF
TRBV5-1	TRBJ1-2	once	NA	TGCGCCAGCCACAGTGGGGCCAACTATGGCTACACCTTC	CASHSGANYGYTF
TRBV14	TRBJ2-7	NA	TRBD1	TGTGCCAGCAGCCAAGCCAGGACAGGCGAGCAGTACTTC	CASSQARTGEQYF
TRBV4-1	TRBJ2-1	NA	NA	TGCGCCAGCAGCCAAGATGGGGTAGCCCGGGGGGAGCAGTTCTTC	CASSQDGVARGEQFF
TRBV24-1	TRBJ1-5	NA	TRBD1	TGTGCCACCAGTGCGACAAACAGGGGACGAGAATTGTATCAGCCCCAGCATTTT	CATSATNRGRELYQPQHF
TRBV2	TRBJ1-6	NA	NA	TGTGCCAGCAGTCGACAGCGATATAATTCACCCCTCCACTTT	CASSRQRYNSPLHF
TRBV12-3/TRBV12-4	TRBJ2-5	NA	NA	TGTGCCAGCAGGGTGACAGGTCAAGAGACCCAGTACTTC	CASRVTGQETQYF
TRBV5-1	TRBJ1-2	NA	TRBD1	TGCGCCAGCAGCGAGACCGGGACAGGGACCCGCAACTATGGCTACACCTTC	CASSETGTGTRNYGYTF